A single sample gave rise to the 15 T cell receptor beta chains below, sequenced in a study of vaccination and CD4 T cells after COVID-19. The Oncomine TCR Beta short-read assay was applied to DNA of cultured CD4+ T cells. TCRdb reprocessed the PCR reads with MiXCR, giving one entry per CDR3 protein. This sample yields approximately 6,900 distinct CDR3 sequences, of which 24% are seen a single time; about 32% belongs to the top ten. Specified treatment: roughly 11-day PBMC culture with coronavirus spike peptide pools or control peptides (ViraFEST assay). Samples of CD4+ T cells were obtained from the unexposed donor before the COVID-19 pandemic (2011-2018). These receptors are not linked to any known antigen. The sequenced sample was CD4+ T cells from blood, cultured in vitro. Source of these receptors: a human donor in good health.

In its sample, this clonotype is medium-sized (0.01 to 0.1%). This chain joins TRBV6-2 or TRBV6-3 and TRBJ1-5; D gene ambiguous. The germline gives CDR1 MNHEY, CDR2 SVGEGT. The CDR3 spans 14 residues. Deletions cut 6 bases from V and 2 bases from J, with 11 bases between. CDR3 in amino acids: CASSTYGGNQPQHF. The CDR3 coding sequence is TGTGCCAGCAGCACCTACGGGGGCAATCAGCCCCAGCATTTT.

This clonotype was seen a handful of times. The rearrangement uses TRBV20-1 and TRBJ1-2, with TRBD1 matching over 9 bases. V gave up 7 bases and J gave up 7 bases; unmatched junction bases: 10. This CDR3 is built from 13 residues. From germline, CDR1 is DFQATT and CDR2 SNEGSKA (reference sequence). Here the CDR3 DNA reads TGCAGTGTCGTTGTACAGGGGGCTGGTGGCTACACCTTC. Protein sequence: CSVVVQGAGGYTF.

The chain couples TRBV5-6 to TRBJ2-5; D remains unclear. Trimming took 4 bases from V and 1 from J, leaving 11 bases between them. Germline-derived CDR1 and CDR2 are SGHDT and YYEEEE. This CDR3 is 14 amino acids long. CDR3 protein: CASSPRVVQETQYF. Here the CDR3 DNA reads TGTGCCAGCAGCCCGAGAGTTGTCCAAGAGACCCAGTACTTC.

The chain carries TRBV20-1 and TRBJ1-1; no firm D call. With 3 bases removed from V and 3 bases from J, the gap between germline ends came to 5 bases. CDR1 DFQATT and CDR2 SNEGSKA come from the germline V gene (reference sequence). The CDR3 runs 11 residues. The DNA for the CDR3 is TGCAGTGCTAGTGTCGACACTGAAGCTTTCTTT. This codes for CSASVDTEAFF.

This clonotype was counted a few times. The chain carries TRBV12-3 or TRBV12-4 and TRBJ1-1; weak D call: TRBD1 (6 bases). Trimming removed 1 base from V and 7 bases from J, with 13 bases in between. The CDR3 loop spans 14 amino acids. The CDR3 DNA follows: TGTGCCAGCAGTTTAGGCCAGGGGTTTGGTGAAGCTTTCTTT. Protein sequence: CASSLGQGFGEAFF.

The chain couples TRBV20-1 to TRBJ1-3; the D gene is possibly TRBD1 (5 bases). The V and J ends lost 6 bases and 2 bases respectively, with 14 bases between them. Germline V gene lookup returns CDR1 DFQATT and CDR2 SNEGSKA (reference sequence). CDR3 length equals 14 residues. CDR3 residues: CSAEEWGTGNTIYF. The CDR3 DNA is TGCAGTGCGGAAGAATGGGGGACTGGAAACACCATATATTTT.

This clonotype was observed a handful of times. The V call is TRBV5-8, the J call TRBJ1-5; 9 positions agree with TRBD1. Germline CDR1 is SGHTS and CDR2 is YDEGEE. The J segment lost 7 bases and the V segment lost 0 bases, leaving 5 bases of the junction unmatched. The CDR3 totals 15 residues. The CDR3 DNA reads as TGTGCCAGCAGCTTGGGGGACAGGGTTTGGCAGCCCCAGCATTTT. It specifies CASSLGDRVWQPQHF.

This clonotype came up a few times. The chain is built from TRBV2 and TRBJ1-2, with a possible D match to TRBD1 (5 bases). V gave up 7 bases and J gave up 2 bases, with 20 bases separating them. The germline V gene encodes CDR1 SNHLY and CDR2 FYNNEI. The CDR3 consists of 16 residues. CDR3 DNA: TGTGCCAGCAATCCCACTCCAGGGAGTCAGAACTATGGCTACACCTTC. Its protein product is CASNPTPGSQNYGYTF. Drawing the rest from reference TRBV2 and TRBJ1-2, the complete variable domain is EPEVTQTPSHQVTQMGQEVILRCVPISNHLYFYWYRQILGQKVEFLVSFYNNEISEKSEIFDDQFSVERPDGSNFTLKIRSTKLEDSAMYFCASNPTPGSQNYGYTFGSGTRLTVV.

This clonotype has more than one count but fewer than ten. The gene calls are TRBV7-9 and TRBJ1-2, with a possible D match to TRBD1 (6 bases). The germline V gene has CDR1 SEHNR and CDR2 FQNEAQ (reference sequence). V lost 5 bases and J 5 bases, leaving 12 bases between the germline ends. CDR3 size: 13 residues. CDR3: CASSLQGLYGYTF. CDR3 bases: TGTGCCAGCAGCCTACAGGGTCTGTATGGCTACACCTTC.

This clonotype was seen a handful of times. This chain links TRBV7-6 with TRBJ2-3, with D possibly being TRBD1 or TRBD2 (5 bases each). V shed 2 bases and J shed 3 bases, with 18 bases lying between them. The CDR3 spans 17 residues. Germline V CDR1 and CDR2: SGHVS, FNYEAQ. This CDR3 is CASSLRGAFPVTDTQYF. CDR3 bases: TGTGCCAGCAGCTTACGAGGGGCGTTCCCCGTGACAGATACGCAGTATTTT.

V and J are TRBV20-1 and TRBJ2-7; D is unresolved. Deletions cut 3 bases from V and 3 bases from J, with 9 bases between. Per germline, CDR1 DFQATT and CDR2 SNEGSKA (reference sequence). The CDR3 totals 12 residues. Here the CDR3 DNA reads TGCAGTGCTAGGTCAAGGGACTACGAGCAGTACTTC. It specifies CSARSRDYEQYF.

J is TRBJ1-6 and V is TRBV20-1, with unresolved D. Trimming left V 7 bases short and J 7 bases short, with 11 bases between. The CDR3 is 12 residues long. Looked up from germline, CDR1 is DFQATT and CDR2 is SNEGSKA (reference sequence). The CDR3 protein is CSVNSPNSPLHF. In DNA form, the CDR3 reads TGCAGTGTGAATAGCCCGAATTCACCCCTCCACTTT.

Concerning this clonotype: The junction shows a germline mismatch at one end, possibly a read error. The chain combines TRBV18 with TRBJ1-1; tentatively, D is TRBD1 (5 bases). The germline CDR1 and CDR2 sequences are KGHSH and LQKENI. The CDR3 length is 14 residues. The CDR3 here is CASSPQTDNTEAFF. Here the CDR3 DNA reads TGTGCCAGCTCACCCCAGACAGACAACACTGAAGCCTTCTTT.

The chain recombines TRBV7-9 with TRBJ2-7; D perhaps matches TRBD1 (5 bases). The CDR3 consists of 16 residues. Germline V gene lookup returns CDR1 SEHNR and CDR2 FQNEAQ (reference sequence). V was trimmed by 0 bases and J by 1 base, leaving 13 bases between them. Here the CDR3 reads CASSLADSFASYEQYF. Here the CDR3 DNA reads TGTGCCAGCAGCTTAGCTGACAGTTTCGCTTCCTACGAGCAGTACTTC.

The CDR3: CASSSFKPGTSGVGQYF. The CDR3 nucleotides read TGTGCCAGCAGCTCCTTTAAACCCGGGACTAGCGGGGTCGGGCAGTACTTC. V usage is TRBV7-6 and J usage is TRBJ2-7, with TRBD2 identical over 13 bases. Germline trimming cut 4 bases from V and 9 bases from J; bases unmatched to any gene: 15. Germline V gives CDR1 SGHVS, CDR2 FNYEAQ. The CDR3 extends over 17 amino acids.